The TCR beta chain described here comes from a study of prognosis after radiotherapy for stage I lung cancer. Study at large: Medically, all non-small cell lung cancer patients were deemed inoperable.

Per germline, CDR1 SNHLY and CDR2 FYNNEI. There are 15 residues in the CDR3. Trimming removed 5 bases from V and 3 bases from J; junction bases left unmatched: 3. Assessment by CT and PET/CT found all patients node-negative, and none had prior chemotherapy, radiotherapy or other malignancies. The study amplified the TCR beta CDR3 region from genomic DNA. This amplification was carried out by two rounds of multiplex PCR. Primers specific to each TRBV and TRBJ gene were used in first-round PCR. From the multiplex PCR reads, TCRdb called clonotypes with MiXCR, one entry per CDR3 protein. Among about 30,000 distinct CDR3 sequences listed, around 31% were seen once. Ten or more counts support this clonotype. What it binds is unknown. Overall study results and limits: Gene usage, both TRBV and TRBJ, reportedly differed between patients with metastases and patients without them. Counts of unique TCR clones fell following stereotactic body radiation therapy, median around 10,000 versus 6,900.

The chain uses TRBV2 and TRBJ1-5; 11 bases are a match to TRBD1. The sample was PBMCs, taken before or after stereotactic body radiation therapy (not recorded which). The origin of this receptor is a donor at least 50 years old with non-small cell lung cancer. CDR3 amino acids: CASSSGQGDNQPQHF. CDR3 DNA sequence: TGTGCCAGCAGTTCGGGACAGGGGGACAATCAGCCCCAGCATTTT.